The entry that follows covers one T cell receptor beta chain sequence. Its antigen remains unidentified. Base qualities are not recorded, but no much larger clone differs from it by a single base. Sequencing took place on an Illumina MiSeq. TCRdb reanalyzed the raw reads on its own, using fastp at Q25 for trimming and MiXCR for clone calling, and kept in-frame beta chains. Rows matching on CDR3 protein sequence are summarized as one entry with the most common DNA and genes. Counted in this sample were some 90,000 distinct CDR3 sequences; roughly 30% of them appeared once. The ten largest clones represent approximately 2.2% of the sample. These data come from a study of type 1 regulatory T cells listed by TCRdb under 2021. With regard to the full study: The study characterized an in vitro protocol that generated a Tr1-enriched, alloantigen-specific CD4 T cell product named T-allo10. T-allo10 was being evaluated clinically in patients with hematological malignancies who were receiving allogeneic hematopoietic stem cell transplantation.

The CDR3, from cysteine to phenylalanine, totals 12 residues. Here the CDR3 DNA is all that survives: 36 bases in frame from base 1. The CDR1 and CDR2 encoded by the germline V gene are SQVTM and ANQGSEA. At the junction V is shortened by 5 bases and J by 2 bases, with 9 bases in between. This clonotype originated in a human donor in good health. Sequenced sample: CD4+ T cells, either the whole sample or a sorted fraction (not recorded which). In this chain, TRBV29-1 is recombined with TRBJ2-5, with no D gene named confidently. The DNA sequence is given as TGCAGCGTTAGTGGCGCGCAAGAGACCCAGTACTTC. It translates as CSVSGAQETQYF.